In its sample, the clone carrying this TCR beta chain was seen once. J gave up 0 bases and V 2 bases, and 1 base lay outside the gene matches. The germline gives CDR1 MNHNS, CDR2 SASEGT. The length of the CDR3 is 15 residues. Assay used: immunoSEQ multiplex PCR; TCRdb lists only in-frame clones, some missing. The table includes 200,000 to 250,000 clones, about four fifths detected once. This record comes from a study of blood T cell repertoires in COVID-19. Study background: COVID-19 samples collected from the United States, Italy and Spain covered acute and convalescent phases.

In terms of age and location, participants ranged from roughly 18 to 89 years and lived in approximately 24 US areas. The clonotype was recovered from a woman aged 45-59 years who had been exposed to COVID-19. The chain employs TRBV6-1 and TRBJ1-3; 7 bases map to TRBD1. Sequencing was carried out using PBMCs or T cells enriched from blood (not recorded which). CDR3 protein: CASSEQGVSGNTIYF. The CDR3 DNA is TGTGCCAGCAGTGAACAGGGGGTCTCTGGAAACACCATATATTTT.